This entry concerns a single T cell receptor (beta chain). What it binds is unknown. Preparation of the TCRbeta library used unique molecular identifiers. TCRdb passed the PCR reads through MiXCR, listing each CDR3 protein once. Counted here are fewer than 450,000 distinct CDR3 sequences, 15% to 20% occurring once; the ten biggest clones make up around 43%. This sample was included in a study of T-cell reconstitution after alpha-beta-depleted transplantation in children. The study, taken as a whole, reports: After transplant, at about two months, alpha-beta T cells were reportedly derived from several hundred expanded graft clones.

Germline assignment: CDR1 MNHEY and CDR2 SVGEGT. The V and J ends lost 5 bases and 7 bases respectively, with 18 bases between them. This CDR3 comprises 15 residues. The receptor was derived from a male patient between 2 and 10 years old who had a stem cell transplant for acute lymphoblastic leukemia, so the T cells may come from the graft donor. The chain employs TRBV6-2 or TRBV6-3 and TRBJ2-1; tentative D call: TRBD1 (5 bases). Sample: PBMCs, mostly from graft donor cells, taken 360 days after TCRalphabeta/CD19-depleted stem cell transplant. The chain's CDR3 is CASSLTGPFWNEQFF. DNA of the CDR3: TGTGCCAGCAGTCTAACAGGCCCCTTCTGGAATGAGCAGTTCTTC.